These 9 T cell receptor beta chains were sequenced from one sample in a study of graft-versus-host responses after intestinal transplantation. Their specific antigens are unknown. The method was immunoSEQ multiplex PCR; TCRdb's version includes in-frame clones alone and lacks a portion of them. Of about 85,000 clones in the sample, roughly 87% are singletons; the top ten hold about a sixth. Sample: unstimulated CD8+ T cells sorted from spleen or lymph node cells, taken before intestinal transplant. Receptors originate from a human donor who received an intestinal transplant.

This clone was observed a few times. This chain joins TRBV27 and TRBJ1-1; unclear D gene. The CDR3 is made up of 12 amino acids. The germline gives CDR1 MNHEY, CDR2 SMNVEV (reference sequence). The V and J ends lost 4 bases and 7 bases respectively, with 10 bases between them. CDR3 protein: CASSSGSIEAFF. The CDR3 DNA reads TGTGCCAGCAGTTCGGGCAGCATTGAAGCTTTCTTT.

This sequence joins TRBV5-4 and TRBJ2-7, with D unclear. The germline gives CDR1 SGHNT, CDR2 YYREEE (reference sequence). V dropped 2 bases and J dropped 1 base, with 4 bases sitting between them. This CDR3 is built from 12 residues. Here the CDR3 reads CASSFESYEQYF. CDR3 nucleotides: TGTGCCAGCAGCTTCGAGTCCTACGAGCAGTACTTC.

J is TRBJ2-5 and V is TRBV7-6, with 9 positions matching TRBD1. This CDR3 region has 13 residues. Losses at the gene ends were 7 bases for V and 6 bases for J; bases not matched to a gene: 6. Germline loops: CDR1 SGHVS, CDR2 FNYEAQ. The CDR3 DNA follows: TGTGCCAGCACCTCGGACAGGGGAAAGACCCAGTACTTC. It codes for CASTSDRGKTQYF.

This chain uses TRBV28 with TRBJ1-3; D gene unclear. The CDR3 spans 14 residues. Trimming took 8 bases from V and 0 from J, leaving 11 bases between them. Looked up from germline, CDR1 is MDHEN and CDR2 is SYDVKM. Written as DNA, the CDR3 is TGTGCCAGCGGTGACGTCTTCTCTGGAAACACCATATATTTT. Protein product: CASGDVFSGNTIYF.

The CDR3 DNA reads TGTGCCAGCAGTGCCGCCGGGGTAGCGGGGGGACGACTTAGCAATGAGCAGTTCTTC. Residues: CASSAAGVAGGRLSNEQFF. V is TRBV2 and J is TRBJ2-1; TRBD2 aligns across 10 bases. This CDR3 comprises 19 residues. V lost 4 bases to trimming and J lost 6 bases; unmatched junction nucleotides: 18. Germline CDR1 and CDR2: SNHLY and FYNNEI.

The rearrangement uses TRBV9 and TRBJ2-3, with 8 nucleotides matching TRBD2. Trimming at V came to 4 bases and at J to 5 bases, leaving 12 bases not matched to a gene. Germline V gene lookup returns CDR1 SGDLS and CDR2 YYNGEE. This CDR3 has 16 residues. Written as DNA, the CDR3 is TGTGCCAGCAGCCCACTCGGGGGGGCAAGTGAAGATACGCAGTATTTT. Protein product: CASSPLGGASEDTQYF.

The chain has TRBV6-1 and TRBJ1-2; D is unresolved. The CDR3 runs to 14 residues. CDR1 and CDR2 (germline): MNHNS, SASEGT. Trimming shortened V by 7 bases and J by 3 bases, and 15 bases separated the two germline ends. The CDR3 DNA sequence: TGTGCCAGCATCAAAAGGTTACGGTACTATGGCTACACCTTC. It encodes CASIKRLRYYGYTF.

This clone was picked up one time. CDR3 bases: TGTGCCAGTAGTATAGTCCAGGAGGGGACCGGGGAGCTGTTTTTT. Protein product: CASSIVQEGTGELFF. The chain links TRBV19 to TRBJ2-2; maybe TRBD2 (6 bases). Looked up from germline, CDR1 is LNHDA and CDR2 is SQIVND (reference sequence). Trimming left V 1 base short and J 5 bases short, with 11 bases between. The CDR3 loop spans 15 amino acids. The whole variable domain, filled in from reference TRBV19 and TRBJ2-2, reads DGGITQSPKYLFRKEGQNVTLSCEQNLNHDAMYWYRQDPGQGLRLIYYSQIVNDFQKGDIAEGYSVSREKKESFPLTVTSAQKNPTAFYLCASSIVQEGTGELFFGEGSRLTVL.

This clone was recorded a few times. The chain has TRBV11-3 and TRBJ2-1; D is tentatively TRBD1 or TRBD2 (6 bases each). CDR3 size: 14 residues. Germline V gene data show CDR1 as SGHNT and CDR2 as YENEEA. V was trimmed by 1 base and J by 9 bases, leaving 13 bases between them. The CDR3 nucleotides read TGTGCCAGCAGCTTAGCGGGGGCGGCAAGTGAGCAGTTCTTC. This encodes CASSLAGAASEQFF.